Below are 21 T cell receptor beta chains sequenced from a single sample in a study of blood T cell repertoires in COVID-19 (TCRdb year 2020). The library was generated by the immunoSEQ multiplex PCR assay. TCRdb provides this immuneACCESS table in a form limited to in-frame rearrangements. Some clones are lacking; in checked studies, under half of them reflect an unresolved V gene, and why the rest are absent is not known. The sample table contains a few hundred thousand clones; only one count was recorded for approximately 91% of them. The leading ten clones occupy 6.5% to 9.5% of the sample. Sequences were obtained from PBMCs or T cells enriched from blood (not recorded which). Receptor source: a woman aged 60 to 75 who had recovered from COVID-19.

The chain recombines TRBV12-3 or TRBV12-4 with TRBJ1-1, with a weak D call TRBD1 (6 bases). V shed 7 bases and J shed 4 bases, with 13 bases lying between them. This CDR3 has 13 amino acids. CDR3 sequence: CASTEQGSTEAFF. DNA of the CDR3: TGTGCCAGCACCGAACAGGGATCCACTGAAGCTTTCTTT.

The chain is built from TRBV5-4 and TRBJ2-3; 9 bases map to TRBD1. CDR1 SGHNT and CDR2 YYREEE come from the germline V gene (reference sequence). The CDR3 has 15 residues. V was clipped by 3 bases and J by 8 bases; unmatched bases: 10. CDR3 loop: CASSWGQGELATQYF. In DNA, the CDR3 is TGTGCCAGCAGCTGGGGACAGGGTGAACTGGCTACGCAGTATTTT.

The J gene is TRBJ1-3, the V gene TRBV2, with 7 bases aligning to TRBD1. This CDR3 is built from 18 residues. The V segment lost 4 bases and the J segment 0 bases; nucleotides outside the gene matches: 12. Looked up from germline, CDR1 is SNHLY and CDR2 is FYNNEI. CDR3 sequence reads: CASSGAMGTASSGNTIYF. DNA for the CDR3: TGTGCCAGCAGTGGGGCCATGGGGACAGCAAGCTCTGGAAACACCATATATTTT.

This chain uses TRBV7-8 with TRBJ1-1; no clear D. The germline gives CDR1 SGHVS, CDR2 FQNEAQ. The V end was cut by 1 base, the J end by 4 bases, with 4 bases between. The CDR3 is 12 residues long. The CDR3 DNA sequence: TGTGCCAGCAGCTTAGTCATCACTGAAGCTTTCTTT. Amino acids: CASSLVITEAFF.

Turning to this clone: Additional DNA sequences in this sample encode the identical CDR3. The chain couples TRBV12-5 to TRBJ1-6, with 8 bases lining up with TRBD1. Trimming took 0 bases from V and 6 from J; bases not matched to a gene: 4. The length of the CDR3 is 16 residues. The germline V gene has CDR1 LGHNT and CDR2 FRNRAP. The CDR3 protein is CASGLVLGTGNSPLHF. The CDR3 nucleotides are TGTGCTAGTGGTTTGGTACTGGGGACAGGTAATTCACCCCTCCACTTT.

The gene calls are TRBV19 and TRBJ1-4, with 8 bases lining up with TRBD1. V lost 5 bases and J lost 2; bases outside the gene matches: 1. In germline, CDR1 is LNHDA, CDR2 SQIVND (reference sequence). CDR3 length: 14 amino acids. CDR3 amino acids: CASSWTGTNEKLFF. In nucleotides, the CDR3 is TGTGCCAGTAGTTGGACAGGGACTAATGAAAAACTGTTTTTT.

This clone showed up just once. Here the CDR3 DNA reads TGTGCCAGCAGCTTGAGAGGCCACTCCTACGAGCAGTACTTC. Its translation is CASSLRGHSYEQYF. This chain links TRBV11-3 with TRBJ2-7; D remains unclear. Trimming left V 3 bases short and J 0 bases short, with 9 bases between. Germline values: CDR1 SGHNT, CDR2 YENEEA. This CDR3 comprises 14 residues. Together with reference TRBV11-3 and TRBJ2-7, the CDR3 gives the full variable domain: EAGVVQSPRYKIIEKKQPVAFWCNPISGHNTLYWYLQNLGQGPELLIRYENEEAVDDSQLPKDRFSAERLKGVDSTLKIQPAELGDSAVYLCASSLRGHSYEQYFGPGTRLTVT.

This clone is a singleton in its sample. This chain connects TRBV9 to TRBJ1-2; TRBD1 is a possible D gene (5 bases). The germline gives CDR1 SGDLS, CDR2 YYNGEE. Trimming pared 0 bases from V and 8 bases from J, leaving 14 bases between. The CDR3 is made up of 14 amino acids. CDR3 DNA: TGTGCCAGCAGCGTAGTCACAGGAACAACAGGCTACACCTTC. Translation: CASSVVTGTTGYTF.

The chain recombines TRBV28 with TRBJ2-5, with D possibly matching TRBD1 (6 bases). Germline CDR1 MDHEN, CDR2 SYDVKM. Trimming left V 7 bases short and J 4 bases short, with 19 bases between. The CDR3 consists of 15 residues. The CDR3 loop is CASTSGTTQRETQYF. CDR3 coding DNA: TGTGCCAGCACCTCAGGGACAACCCAGAGAGAGACCCAGTACTTC.

This chain uses TRBV6-5 with TRBJ1-1; D uncertain. With 5 bases removed from V and 7 bases from J, the gap between germline ends came to 11 bases. CDR3 length: 12 amino acids. Germline lookup yields CDR1 MNHEY and CDR2 SVGAGI. This CDR3 reads CASSKDFFEAFF. CDR3 coding DNA: TGTGCCAGCAGTAAGGACTTTTTTGAAGCTTTCTTT.

The rearrangement uses TRBV3-1 (or the pseudogene TRBV3-2) and TRBJ2-2, with 10 bases aligning to TRBD2. The CDR3 has 14 residues. The trim removed 4 bases at V and 8 bases at J, leaving 4 bases unmatched. The germline V gene encodes CDR1 LGHDT and CDR2 YNNKEL (reference sequence). DNA of the CDR3: TGTGCCAGCAGCCCAGCGGGGGGGCGTGGGGAGCTGTTTTTT. Translation gives CASSPAGGRGELFF.

On this clone: Additional DNA sequences in this sample encode the identical CDR3. The chain carries TRBV5-6 and TRBJ2-1; D might be TRBD1 (6 bases). Trimming stripped 3 bases from V and 9 bases from J, with 16 bases between. The CDR3 consists of 14 residues. Per the germline V gene, CDR1 is SGHDT and CDR2 is YYEEEE. The CDR3 coding sequence is TGTGCCAGCAGCTCCCTACAGGGTAGTGGTGAGCAGTTCTTC. This encodes CASSSLQGSGEQFF.

This clone was recorded once. J is TRBJ1-4 and V is TRBV12-3 or TRBV12-4, with D possibly TRBD1 on 5 matching bases. V was cut by 4 bases and J by 7 bases, with 10 bases left in between. The CDR3 is 13 amino acids. The CDR3 bases are TGTGCCAGCAGTTGGGGGGTAGGTGAAAAACTGTTTTTT. Protein product: CASSWGVGEKLFF.

V gene TRBV2 combines with J gene TRBJ2-1, with D possibly TRBD2 on 6 matching bases. The V end lost 5 bases, the J end lost 5 bases, and 16 bases lay between the germline ends. The germline gives CDR1 SNHLY, CDR2 FYNNEI. The CDR3 is 15 residues long. The CDR3 coding sequence is TGTGCCAGCAGTAGACTAGACCGGTTAGACAATGAGCAGTTCTTC. Amino acid sequence: CASSRLDRLDNEQFF.

The chain carries TRBV9 and TRBJ2-3; 8 nucleotides line up with TRBD1. V lost 3 bases, J lost 3 bases, and 6 bases stayed unmatched. This CDR3 region has 15 residues. Per germline, CDR1 SGDLS and CDR2 YYNGEE. CDR3 DNA: TGTGCCAGCAGCGCCCGGACAGGGAATACAGATACGCAGTATTTT. It yields the protein CASSARTGNTDTQYF.

The chain combines TRBV3-1 (or the pseudogene TRBV3-2) with TRBJ1-3, with D perhaps matching TRBD1 (5 bases). Deletions cut 1 base from V and 8 bases from J, with 6 bases between. The CDR3 has 12 amino acids. Germline V gene lookup returns CDR1 LGHDT and CDR2 YNNKEL (reference sequence). CDR3 nucleotide sequence: TGTGCCAGCAGCCAAGGGGGGGACACCATATATTTT. It codes for CASSQGGDTIYF.

The chain employs TRBV6-5 and TRBJ1-2; 8 nucleotides agree with TRBD1. Per germline, CDR1 MNHEY and CDR2 SVGAGI. This CDR3 comprises 12 residues. Germline trimming cut 7 bases from V and 8 bases from J; bases unmatched to any gene: 6. CDR3 bases: TGTGCCAGCACCGGGACAGGAGGCGGCTACACCTTC. Protein: CASTGTGGGYTF.

This clone showed up just once. J is TRBJ1-1 and V is TRBV11-2; 7 nucleotides line up with TRBD1. CDR3 length equals 14 residues. CDR1 SGHAT and CDR2 FQNNGV come from the germline V gene. The V and J ends lost 6 bases and 0 bases, in that order; junction bases with no gene match: 4. The CDR3 is CASRSDRVNTEAFF. CDR3 in DNA: TGTGCCAGCAGGTCAGACAGGGTGAACACTGAAGCTTTCTTT.

Of note for this clone: This specimen includes other DNA sequences encoding the same CDR3. The chain links TRBV5-1 to TRBJ2-7, with D maybe TRBD1 (6 bases). The length of the CDR3 is 13 residues. Per the germline V gene, CDR1 is SGHRS and CDR2 is YFSETQ. V was clipped by 3 bases and J by 1 base, with 8 bases between them. CDR3 sequence: CASSSDSSYEQYF. CDR3 in DNA: TGCGCCAGCAGCTCGGACAGTTCCTACGAGCAGTACTTC. Full variable domain (outside the CDR3, taken from reference TRBV5-1 and TRBJ2-7): KAGVTQTPRYLIKTRGQQVTLSCSPISGHRSVSWYQQTPGQGLQFLFEYFSETQRNKGNFPGRFSGRQFSNSRSEMNVSTLELGDSALYLCASSSDSSYEQYFGPGTRLTVT.

The gene calls are TRBV5-4 and TRBJ2-2; TRBD2 might be the D (6 bases). There are 15 residues in the CDR3. Trimming removed 0 bases from V and 1 base from J, with 7 bases in between. Germline V gives CDR1 SGHNT, CDR2 YYREEE (reference sequence). CDR3 in amino acids: CASSLGGVNTGELFF. In DNA, the CDR3 is TGTGCCAGCAGCTTGGGGGGGGTGAACACCGGGGAGCTGTTTTTT.

The rearrangement joins TRBV28 to TRBJ2-5, with 7 positions matching TRBD2. Trimming removed 6 bases from V and 5 bases from J; junction bases left unmatched: 3. There are 12 residues in the CDR3. From germline, CDR1 is MDHEN and CDR2 SYDVKM. The CDR3 DNA reads as TGTGCCAGCAGAGTCGGGGGGGAGACCCAGTACTTC. Its translation is CASRVGGETQYF.